This entry lists 7 T cell receptor beta chains sequenced from one sample in a study of blood T cell repertoires in COVID-19. The data were produced by immunoSEQ multiplex PCR, yet TCRdb's version contains in-frame clones alone and is incomplete. This sample carries fewer than 350,000 clones, 81% of them seen once, and the ten largest clones take over 2.5%. Material: peripheral blood. These receptor sequences come from an older woman with active or convalescent COVID-19.

This chain links TRBV7-6 with TRBJ1-3; D is unclear. Germline CDR1 SGHVS, CDR2 FNYEAQ. The CDR3 runs to 11 residues. V lost 5 bases and J lost 8, with 7 bases in between. CDR3: CASSSRYTIYF. DNA of the CDR3: TGTGCCAGCAGCAGCCGTTACACCATATATTTT.

A single count supports this clone. The rearrangement joins TRBV7-2 to TRBJ2-5; 9 bases agree with TRBD1. Germline V gene sequence: CDR1 SGHTA, CDR2 FQGNSA. V was clipped by 0 bases and J by 1 base; unmatched bases: 3. The length of the CDR3 is 16 residues. The chain's CDR3 is CASSLALTGGQETQYF. CDR3 coding DNA: TGTGCCAGCAGCTTAGCGCTGACAGGGGGCCAAGAGACCCAGTACTTC.

This chain connects TRBV7-9 to TRBJ1-2, with D perhaps TRBD1 (6 bases). Trimming stripped 5 bases from V and 6 bases from J, with 16 bases between. Per germline, CDR1 SEHNR and CDR2 FQNEAQ (reference sequence). CDR3 length: 14 amino acids. Here the CDR3 DNA reads TGTGCCAGCAGCCCCCCGGTCTCAGGGGATGGCTACACCTTC. Translating gives CASSPPVSGDGYTF.

The CDR3 DNA sequence: TGTGCCAGTAGGCCAGCGGGTCGGATGAATTCACCCCTCCACTTT. As protein: CASRPAGRMNSPLHF. The chain employs TRBV19 and TRBJ1-6; D gene uncertain. With 6 bases removed from V and 7 bases from J, the gap between germline ends came to 16 bases. CDR1 is LNHDA and CDR2 is SQIVND in the germline V gene (reference sequence). The CDR3 extends over 15 amino acids.

The J gene is TRBJ2-5, the V gene TRBV7-2; 8 bases agree with TRBD2. The CDR3 is 14 amino acids. The V segment lost 8 bases and the J segment 4 bases; nucleotides outside the gene matches: 9. CDR1 and CDR2 (germline): SGHTA, FQGNSA. The CDR3 DNA sequence: TGTGCCAGCCAACAACGGGGGGGCCGAGAGACCCAGTACTTC. This translates into CASQQRGGRETQYF.

The chain's CDR3 is CASSQELAGAYGYTF. For the CDR3, the DNA is TGTGCCAGCAGCCAAGAGTTGGCAGGGGCCTATGGCTACACCTTC. The chain links TRBV4-2 to TRBJ1-2, with D tentatively TRBD1 (6 bases). The CDR3 length is 15 residues. CDR1 is LGHNA and CDR2 is YNFKEQ in the germline V gene. V gave up 0 bases and J gave up 4 bases, with 12 bases separating them.

This chain joins TRBV18 and TRBJ2-3, with TRBD2 matching 11 bases. CDR3 size: 15 residues. CDR1 is KGHSH, CDR2 LQKENI, per germline. J lost 3 bases, V lost 3 bases, and 2 bases had no gene match. CDR3: CASSPSSGGTDTQYF. CDR3 in DNA: TGTGCCAGCTCACCTTCTAGCGGGGGGACAGATACGCAGTATTTT.